This TCR beta chain is from a study of cytomegalovirus exposure and HLA in healthy donors. Study-wide background: Most donors, just over 80% of 398 genotyped, fell in the Caucasian-associated ancestry cluster. Study observations and caveats: A later analysis revealed that TCR association rates differed between HLA loci, peaking at DRB1 and bottoming out at HLA-C.

With 60 Vbeta and 13 Jbeta primers, the PCR was carried out. Sequenced by immunoSEQ multiplex PCR; TCRdb stores in-frame clones only, minus some. This repertoire includes about 140,000 clones. Worth noting for this clone: Antigen: not known.

CDR3 length: 16 residues. Germline lookup yields CDR1 SNHLY and CDR2 FYNNEI. Trimming cost V 6 bases and J 4 bases; bases outside gene matches: 8. This TCR was sampled from a male donor in good health and CMV-seronegative. The sample was PBMCs. J is TRBJ2-2 and V is TRBV2, with TRBD2 identical over 10 bases. CDR3 region: CASRGPGLALTGELFF. In DNA, the CDR3 is TGTGCCAGCAGGGGACCGGGACTAGCGCTCACCGGGGAGCTGTTTTTT.